This T cell receptor (beta chain) comes out of a study of cytomegalovirus exposure and HLA in healthy donors. The PCR used 60 Vbeta and 13 Jbeta primers. How the authors handled the data: Among the unique TCR beta chains that a later analysis counted, around 82 million in all, around 11 million were shared. The table came from immunoSEQ multiplex PCR; TCRdb's copy has only in-frame clones and leaves some out. The V and J calls and clone size were taken over from that table, and D and trimming were inferred from the DNA. This sample has about 120,000 clones; roughly 80% occur once, and the top ten carry under 4.5%. Per germline, CDR1 MNHEY and CDR2 SVGAGI. The CDR3 totals 14 residues. As concerns this clone: Its specificity is not known.

Study observations and caveats: Previously analyzed data showed that most TCR beta V segments were productive at a frequency of about 87% or about 30%. Excluded: some indistinguishable V segments such as TRBV6-2 and TRBV6-3.

The material sequenced was PBMCs. The TCR sequence derives from a man aged 18 to 35 in good health and CMV-seropositive. This rearrangement joins TRBV6-5 to TRBJ2-5; the D gene is possibly TRBD1 (5 bases). The J call is uncertain, as TRBJ2-7 better fits the DNA end. CDR3 region: CASSYDRTSYEQYF. CDR3 bases: TGTGCCAGCAGTTACGACAGAACTTCCTACGAGCAGTACTTC.